These 18 T cell receptor beta chains were all obtained from the same sample, sequenced in a study of blood T cell repertoires in COVID-19. Data came from immunoSEQ multiplex PCR; TCRdb stores just in-frame clones and leaves some out. The sample includes about 480,000 clones, 85% to 90% of them seen just once. The sample taken for sequencing was peripheral blood. The receptors originated from a man younger than 30 with COVID-19, enrolled during active disease.

The chain links TRBV27 to TRBJ1-1, with TRBD1 matching 9 bases. In germline, CDR1 is MNHEY, CDR2 SMNVEV (reference sequence). This CDR3 is 15 amino acids long. V shed 6 bases, J shed 4 bases, and the junction held 9 bases outside the gene matches. CDR3 sequence (DNA): TGTGCCAGCAGCCCACAGGGGGCGCTGGGCACTGAAGCTTTCTTT. It translates to CASSPQGALGTEAFF.

This clone was observed a few times. DNA for the CDR3: TGTGCCAGTAGTCGGGACAGGGAAAACTATGGCTACACCTTC. The encoded protein is CASSRDRENYGYTF. The chain is built from TRBV19 and TRBJ1-2, with 9 bases that match TRBD1. Trimming at V came to 5 bases and at J to 2 bases, leaving 3 bases not matched to a gene. The germline V gene has CDR1 LNHDA and CDR2 SQIVND (reference sequence). This CDR3 is 14 amino acids long.

This clone is a singleton in its sample. The chain is built from TRBV24-1 and TRBJ2-5; a possible D gene is TRBD2 (6 bases). Between the trimmed V and J ends, which lost 9 bases and 0 bases, there was a span of 10 bases. Germline CDR1 reads KGHDR; CDR2 reads SFDVKD. The CDR3 extends over 13 amino acids. The CDR3 DNA reads as TGTGCCACCGCCGGGGGATACCAAGAGACCCAGTACTTC. It is translated as CATAGGYQETQYF.

V gene TRBV7-9 combines with J gene TRBJ1-1, with TRBD1 matching over 7 bases. Unmatched junction bases numbered 12, after V lost 5 bases and J lost 3 bases. Germline V gives CDR1 SEHNR, CDR2 FQNEAQ (reference sequence). The CDR3 has 16 residues. The CDR3 protein is CASSPTDRAPDTEAFF. CDR3 coding DNA: TGTGCCAGCAGCCCCACCGACAGGGCCCCGGACACTGAAGCTTTCTTT.

The V call is TRBV24-1, the J call TRBJ1-2; D is ambiguous. Germline-derived CDR1 and CDR2 are KGHDR and SFDVKD. With 4 bases removed from V and 8 bases from J, the gap between germline ends came to 13 bases. This CDR3 region has 13 residues. The CDR3 DNA sequence: TGTGCCACCAGTGACAACGACGGGAACGGCTACACCTTC. Protein: CATSDNDGNGYTF.

Only one count was recorded for this clone. The chain carries TRBV7-9 and TRBJ2-1; a possible D gene is TRBD2 (6 bases). Trimming removed 8 bases at V and 2 bases at J, with 10 bases between. Germline V gene sequence: CDR1 SEHNR, CDR2 FQNEAQ (reference sequence). The CDR3 has 13 residues. CDR3 nucleotide sequence: TGTGCCAGCTCTAGGGAGGCCTACAATGAGCAGTTCTTC. Translating it yields CASSREAYNEQFF. Based on the CDR3 plus reference TRBV7-9 and TRBJ2-1, the full variable domain is DTGVSQNPRHKITKRGQNVTFRCDPISEHNRLYWYRQTLGQGPEFLTYFQNEAQLEKSRLLSDRFSAERPKGSFSTLEIQRTEQGDSAMYLCASSREAYNEQFFGPGTRLTVL.

The rearrangement links TRBV7-9 to TRBJ1-4; D remains unclear. Trimming took 2 bases from V and 0 from J, leaving 7 bases between them. Germline V gene lookup returns CDR1 SEHNR and CDR2 FQNEAQ (reference sequence). The CDR3 totals 15 residues. The CDR3 DNA follows: TGTGCCAGCAGCTTAAGACAAGCAACTAATGAAAAACTGTTTTTT. Translated, it gives CASSLRQATNEKLFF. The full variable domain, rest sourced from reference TRBV7-9 and TRBJ1-4, is DTGVSQNPRHKITKRGQNVTFRCDPISEHNRLYWYRQTLGQGPEFLTYFQNEAQLEKSRLLSDRFSAERPKGSFSTLEIQRTEQGDSAMYLCASSLRQATNEKLFFGSGTQLSVL.

The V and J genes are TRBV5-5 and TRBJ2-7, with 11 bases fitting TRBD1. Germline trimming cut 6 bases from V and 2 bases from J; bases unmatched to any gene: 7. There are 15 residues in the CDR3. Germline-derived CDR1 and CDR2 are SGHKS and YYEKEE (reference sequence). The CDR3 DNA reads as TGTGCCAGCACCCGTCGGACAGGGGGCGCCTACGAGCAGTACTTC. Its protein is CASTRRTGGAYEQYF.

The gene calls are TRBV11-3 and TRBJ2-2; the D is unclear. The germline V gene has CDR1 SGHNT and CDR2 YENEEA. The V and J ends lost 0 bases and 6 bases respectively, with 5 bases between them. The CDR3 contains 13 residues. The CDR3 bases are TGTGCCAGCAGCTTAGAGAGCTCCGGGGAGCTGTTTTTT. The encoded protein is CASSLESSGELFF. The full variable domain, in which reference TRBV11-3 and TRBJ2-2 provide the parts outside the CDR3, is EAGVVQSPRYKIIEKKQPVAFWCNPISGHNTLYWYLQNLGQGPELLIRYENEEAVDDSQLPKDRFSAERLKGVDSTLKIQPAELGDSAVYLCASSLESSGELFFGEGSRLTVL.

V and J are TRBV6-2 or TRBV6-3 and TRBJ2-3; 10 nucleotides line up with TRBD2. Germline lookup yields CDR1 MNHEY and CDR2 SVGEGT. V was pared by 0 bases and J by 1 base, with 7 bases of the junction left unmatched. This CDR3 is 18 amino acids long. The chain's CDR3 is CASSYSQTLAGGTDTQYF. The CDR3 region has the DNA TGTGCCAGCAGTTACTCTCAAACCCTAGCGGGGGGCACAGATACGCAGTATTTT.

The chain uses TRBV7-2 and TRBJ2-7; TRBD2 is a possible D gene (7 bases). Trimming took 1 base from V and 2 from J, leaving 12 bases between them. In germline, CDR1 is SGHTA, CDR2 FQGNSA. The CDR3 length is 15 residues. The CDR3 loop is CASSLEGGVAYEQYF. The CDR3 DNA reads TGTGCCAGCAGCTTAGAGGGGGGGGTCGCCTACGAGCAGTACTTC.

The chain has TRBV2 and TRBJ2-2, with 7 bases fitting TRBD1. The CDR3 contains 16 residues. Germline V gene data show CDR1 as SNHLY and CDR2 as FYNNEI. The V gene end was trimmed by 6 bases and the J gene end by 4 bases; junction bases not matched to a gene: 11. The CDR3 is CASSWGRTGVTGELFF. DNA for the CDR3: TGTGCCAGCAGCTGGGGTCGGACAGGTGTCACCGGGGAGCTGTTTTTT.

The CDR3: CASGLVQVAGELFF. The CDR3 DNA reads TGTGCTAGTGGTTTGGTACAGGTCGCGGGGGAGCTGTTTTTT. The chain combines TRBV12-5 with TRBJ2-2, with D perhaps TRBD1 (5 bases). Germline loops: CDR1 LGHNT, CDR2 FRNRAP. This CDR3 contains 14 residues. Trimming took 0 bases from V and 8 from J, leaving 10 bases between them.

This clone showed up just a few times. The rearrangement links TRBV4-2 to TRBJ1-1, with 12 bases matching TRBD1. Germline-derived CDR1 and CDR2 are LGHNA and YNFKEQ. J lost 3 bases, V lost 4 bases, and 3 bases had no gene match. This CDR3 has 15 residues. The CDR3 loop is CASSPGQGADTEAFF. The CDR3, as DNA: TGTGCCAGCAGCCCGGGACAGGGGGCGGACACTGAAGCTTTCTTT.

V usage is TRBV2 and J usage is TRBJ2-7, with 9 bases fitting TRBD1. CDR1 and CDR2 (germline): SNHLY, FYNNEI. The V and J ends lost 6 bases and 7 bases, in that order; junction bases with no gene match: 10. CDR3 length: 14 residues. The CDR3 loop is CASSERDRAREQYF. CDR3 sequence (DNA): TGTGCCAGCAGCGAGCGGGACAGGGCTCGGGAGCAGTACTTC. Full variable domain (missing parts from reference TRBV2 and TRBJ2-7): EPEVTQTPSHQVTQMGQEVILRCVPISNHLYFYWYRQILGQKVEFLVSFYNNEISEKSEIFDDQFSVERPDGSNFTLKIRSTKLEDSAMYFCASSERDRAREQYFGPGTRLTVT.

The rearrangement links TRBV5-4 to TRBJ2-7; TRBD2 agrees at 9 bases. The junction had 11 bases not matched to a gene; V was cut back by 4 bases and J by 3 bases. The CDR3 has 16 amino acids. Germline CDR1 and CDR2: SGHNT and YYREEE (reference sequence). CDR3 in DNA: TGTGCCAGCAGCCCACCCGGGGCTAGCGGGGACTACGAGCAGTACTTC. This gives the protein CASSPPGASGDYEQYF.

V is TRBV2 and J is TRBJ2-5; 9 bases are a match to TRBD1. Losses at the gene ends were 3 bases for V and 6 bases for J; bases not matched to a gene: 5. The CDR3 extends over 14 amino acids. Germline CDR1 SNHLY, CDR2 FYNNEI. The CDR3 spells CASSERTGEKTQYF. As DNA, the CDR3 is TGTGCCAGCAGTGAGAGGACAGGGGAAAAGACCCAGTACTTC. Looking up the rest from reference TRBV2 and TRBJ2-5 gives the full variable domain: EPEVTQTPSHQVTQMGQEVILRCVPISNHLYFYWYRQILGQKVEFLVSFYNNEISEKSEIFDDQFSVERPDGSNFTLKIRSTKLEDSAMYFCASSERTGEKTQYFGPGTRLLVL.

This clone was observed a few times. CDR3 nucleotides: TGCAGCGTTGTGGGTCGGGACAGGGGGACCCACGAGCAGTACTTC. Amino acids: CSVVGRDRGTHEQYF. The chain couples TRBV29-1 to TRBJ2-7; TRBD1 agrees at 11 bases. Germline V gene lookup returns CDR1 SQVTM and CDR2 ANQGSEA. With V trimmed by 4 bases and J by 5 bases, 10 bases remained unmatched. The CDR3 contains 15 residues.